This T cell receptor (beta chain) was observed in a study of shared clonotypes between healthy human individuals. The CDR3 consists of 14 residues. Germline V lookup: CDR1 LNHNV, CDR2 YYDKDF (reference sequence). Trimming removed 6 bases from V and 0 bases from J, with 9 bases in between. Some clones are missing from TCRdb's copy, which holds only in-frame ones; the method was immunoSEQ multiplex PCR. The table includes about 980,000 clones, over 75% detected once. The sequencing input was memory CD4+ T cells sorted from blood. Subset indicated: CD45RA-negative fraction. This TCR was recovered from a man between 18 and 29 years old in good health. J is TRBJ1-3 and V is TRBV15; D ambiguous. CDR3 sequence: CATRGDYSGNTIYF. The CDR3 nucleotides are TGTGCCACCAGGGGAGACTACTCTGGAAACACCATATATTTT.